The clone carrying this T cell receptor beta chain was found many times. A unique molecular identifier was carried by every single TCR cDNA molecule. TCRdb processed the 5' RACE reads anew with MiXCR; each CDR3 protein has one entry. The table lists more than 50,000 distinct CDR3 sequences, less than 8.5% of them singletons. The V and J ends lost 1 base and 0 bases, in that order; junction bases with no gene match: 1. In germline, CDR1 is SGHTA, CDR2 FQGNSA. CDR3 length: 15 amino acids. The time point: sample taken at primary tumor resection. Tumor, nontumor lung or frozen PBMC supplied whole RNA, sequenced without sorting. This entry belongs to a study of spatial heterogeneity in lung cancer. Study as a whole: Mean representation of each unique TCR and UMI combination in the raw reads exceeded nine occurrences.

This material consisted of PBMCs, taken at surgery. The source is a female donor with early-stage non-small cell lung cancer. V and J are TRBV7-2 and TRBJ2-3; 7 bases line up with TRBD2. The CDR3 here is CASSLVGGSTDTQYF. The CDR3 bases are TGTGCCAGCAGCTTAGTGGGGGGGAGCACAGATACGCAGTATTTT.